This T cell receptor beta chain was sequenced during a study of T cells after yellow fever vaccination. The CDR3 extends over 11 amino acids. V was cut by 6 bases and J by 2 bases, with 4 bases left in between. Conversion of TCR transcripts into cDNA relied on 5'RACE template switching, which added a universal primer site and UMIs. TCRdb re-analysed the 5' RACE reads in MiXCR, keeping a single row per CDR3 protein. The profile shows a few hundred thousand distinct CDR3 sequences, 8% to 9.5% of them singletons. The chain couples TRBV12-3 or TRBV12-4 to TRBJ1-2, with D uncertain. This material consisted of PBMCs, taken about 41 days after the first yellow fever vaccination. The sequence was collected from a man aged 18 to 29 who received the YFV17D yellow fever vaccine. The chain's CDR3 is CASRPNYGYTF. CDR3 nucleotide sequence: TGTGCCAGCAGGCCGAACTATGGCTACACCTTC.